Below, 9 T cell receptor beta chains from the same sample are listed, as sequenced in a study of blood T cell repertoires in COVID-19 (dated by TCRdb to 2020 to 2022). Receptors were amplified or captured by the immunoSEQ multiplex PCR assay. Not all clones reach the TCRdb copy of this immuneACCESS table, which keeps in-frame sequences only. Checked studies attribute under half of the gap to unresolved V genes and leave the rest unexplained. The sample table shows approximately 390,000 clones, and over 75% are seen once. The ten most abundant clones make up approximately 2.1% of the sample. The specimen was PBMCs or T cells enriched from blood (not recorded which). All receptors come from a woman aged 40 to 50 with acute COVID-19.

Written as DNA, the CDR3 is TGTGCCAGCAGCTCGGACAGGGGGCAAAACGGAAACACCATATATTTT. Translation: CASSSDRGQNGNTIYF. J is TRBJ1-3 and V is TRBV5-4; 11 bases agree with TRBD1. Looked up from germline, CDR1 is SGHNT and CDR2 is YYREEE (reference sequence). This CDR3 is 16 amino acids long. With V trimmed by 3 bases and J by 4 bases, 6 bases remained unmatched.

The chain couples TRBV5-1 to TRBJ2-3; weak D call: TRBD1 (6 bases). The CDR3 is made up of 16 amino acids. The germline V gene has CDR1 SGHRS and CDR2 YFSETQ. V was clipped by 3 bases and J by 0 bases, with 14 bases between them. The CDR3 loop is CASSYFPGQSTDTQYF. Here the CDR3 DNA reads TGCGCCAGCAGCTACTTCCCGGGACAAAGCACAGATACGCAGTATTTT.

Only one count was recorded for this clone. The chain couples TRBV6-5 to TRBJ1-5; 8 bases match TRBD1. The CDR3 runs to 14 residues. CDR1 and CDR2 from the germline V gene are MNHEY and SVGAGI. V lost 7 bases and J lost 11; bases outside the gene matches: 13. The CDR3 region is CASKDRGDRLAQHF. DNA of the CDR3: TGTGCCAGCAAAGACAGGGGCGACCGTTTGGCCCAGCATTTT.

This clone was seen a single time. The V call is TRBV7-2, the J call TRBJ2-1, with 9 bases fitting TRBD2. The V gene's germline CDR1 is SGHTA and CDR2 FQGNSA. This CDR3 is 13 amino acids long. The CDR3 DNA reads as TGTGCGAGCGCGGCGGGGGGGCCCAATGAGCAGTTCTTC. This encodes CASAAGGPNEQFF.

The chain links TRBV12-3 or TRBV12-4 to TRBJ2-7, with 7 bases lining up with TRBD2. The CDR3 is 12 residues long. V dropped 8 bases and J dropped 4; count of bases not matched to a gene: 5. CDR3 loop: CASDKGGYEQYF. In DNA form, the CDR3 reads TGTGCCAGCGATAAGGGAGGGTACGAGCAGTACTTC.

V gene TRBV10-3 combines with J gene TRBJ2-1; 11 bases agree with TRBD2. The CDR3 length is 16 residues. With V trimmed by 3 bases and J by 4 bases, 5 bases remained unmatched. CDR1 is ENHRY, CDR2 SYGVKD, per germline. The CDR3 sequence is CAISDRTSGGYNEQFF. For the CDR3, the DNA is TGTGCCATCAGTGATAGAACTAGCGGGGGTTACAATGAGCAGTTCTTC.

J is TRBJ2-3 and V is TRBV2, with 7 positions matching TRBD1. Germline trimming cut 6 bases from V and 1 base from J; bases unmatched to any gene: 4. The CDR3 consists of 14 residues. In germline, CDR1 is SNHLY, CDR2 FYNNEI. The DNA for the CDR3 is TGTGCCAGCAGGCCCGGGACAGGCACAGATACGCAGTATTTT. It is translated as CASRPGTGTDTQYF.

V gene TRBV27 combines with J gene TRBJ2-4; tentative D call: TRBD1 (5 bases). The CDR3 runs 15 residues. V lost 3 bases and J 1 base, leaving 10 bases between the germline ends. Germline CDR1 and CDR2: MNHEY and SMNVEV (reference sequence). The CDR3, as DNA: TGTGCCAGCAGTTTTGGGGCAATGGCCAAAAACATTCAGTACTTC. It is translated as CASSFGAMAKNIQYF.

A single count supports this clone. The chain is built from TRBV11-3 and TRBJ2-7, with 11 bases aligning to TRBD1. The CDR3 contains 15 residues. Germline values: CDR1 SGHNT, CDR2 YENEEA. V shed 4 bases and J 5 bases; nucleotides not matched to a gene: 7. In DNA, the CDR3 is TGTGCCAGCAGCTCCAGAGGGACAGGGGGAAACGAGCAGTACTTC. Translated, it gives CASSSRGTGGNEQYF.